Listed below are T cell receptor beta chains from one sample, sequenced in a study of tumor-infiltrating lymphocytes in glioblastoma multiforme. TCRdb independently ran MiXCR on the multiplex PCR reads; one entry per CDR3 protein. This sample has some 15,000 distinct CDR3 sequences, with over 60% found just once. Sequencing was performed on brain tumor tissue. Source of these receptors: a male donor with glioblastoma. The CDR3 runs from the conserved cysteine through the conserved F or W. Each record gives: clone size, V gene, CDR3 length, CDR3 protein. Only part of the rows carry a size: once, few, many, or a class if the clone is expanded.

clone size: -
V gene: TRBV29-1
CDR3 length: 12
CDR3 protein: CSVGDSCYGYTF

clone size: many
V gene: TRBV20-1
CDR3 length: 17
CDR3 protein: CSAPDLRQGYSTDTQYF

clone size: -
V gene: TRBV20-1
CDR3 length: 13
CDR3 protein: CSASYTGEAAQYF

clone size: -
V gene: TRBV4-1
CDR3 length: 15
CDR3 protein: CASSNPTGLYTEAFF

clone size: -
V gene: TRBV12-3/TRBV12-4
CDR3 length: 13
CDR3 protein: CASREFGNTEAFF

clone size: large
V gene: TRBV11-2
CDR3 length: 14
CDR3 protein: CASSMGGGTQPQHF

clone size: medium-sized
V gene: TRBV10-3
CDR3 length: 13
CDR3 protein: CAISESPGGTQYF

clone size: -
V gene: TRBV6-5
CDR3 length: 14
CDR3 protein: CASSGAGQGNIQYF

clone size: -
V gene: TRBV11-1
CDR3 length: 14
CDR3 protein: CASSLAGALETQYF

clone size: once
V gene: TRBV6-2/TRBV6-3
CDR3 length: 16
CDR3 protein: CASSHLWSDPSYEQYF

clone size: -
V gene: TRBV6-1
CDR3 length: 16
CDR3 protein: CASSGGQRWGNYGYTF

clone size: -
V gene: TRBV20-1
CDR3 length: 13
CDR3 protein: CSAPDRAHETRYF

clone size: many
V gene: TRBV18
CDR3 length: 16
CDR3 protein: CASSPPGASGANVLTF

clone size: -
V gene: TRBV11-2
CDR3 length: 12
CDR3 protein: CASSPRGYGYTF

clone size: -
V gene: TRBV4-3
CDR3 length: 13
CDR3 protein: CASSLVIGETQYF

clone size: -
V gene: TRBV11-2
CDR3 length: 16
CDR3 protein: CASTPRQGGGTGELYF

clone size: -
V gene: TRBV11-2
CDR3 length: 15
CDR3 protein: CTSSFPSLALYEQYF

clone size: -
V gene: TRBV12-3/TRBV12-4
CDR3 length: 15
CDR3 protein: CASSPAGTGAYEQYF

clone size: -
V gene: TRBV7-9
CDR3 length: 16
CDR3 protein: CASSRWDTTSGNTIYF

clone size: once
V gene: TRBV10-2
CDR3 length: 12
CDR3 protein: CASRTGDQTQYF

clone size: once
V gene: TRBV11-1
CDR3 length: 15
CDR3 protein: CASSRSGQGYYEQYF

clone size: -
V gene: TRBV11-2
CDR3 length: 13
CDR3 protein: CASSFGERAEAFF

clone size: -
V gene: TRBV11-3
CDR3 length: 13
CDR3 protein: CVSSLSMRYEQYF

clone size: -
V gene: TRBV29-1
CDR3 length: 13
CDR3 protein: CSAASDRESPLHF

clone size: -
V gene: TRBV5-1
CDR3 length: 14
CDR3 protein: CASGQDRHTDMQYF

clone size: -
V gene: TRBV30
CDR3 length: 11
CDR3 protein: CAWGTLYEQYF

clone size: few
V gene: TRBV2
CDR3 length: 15
CDR3 protein: CASSEVLTSQETQYF

clone size: few
V gene: TRBV20-1
CDR3 length: 14
CDR3 protein: CSARVAGEHTEAFF

clone size: -
V gene: TRBV10-3
CDR3 length: 13
CDR3 protein: CATSGADGVELFF